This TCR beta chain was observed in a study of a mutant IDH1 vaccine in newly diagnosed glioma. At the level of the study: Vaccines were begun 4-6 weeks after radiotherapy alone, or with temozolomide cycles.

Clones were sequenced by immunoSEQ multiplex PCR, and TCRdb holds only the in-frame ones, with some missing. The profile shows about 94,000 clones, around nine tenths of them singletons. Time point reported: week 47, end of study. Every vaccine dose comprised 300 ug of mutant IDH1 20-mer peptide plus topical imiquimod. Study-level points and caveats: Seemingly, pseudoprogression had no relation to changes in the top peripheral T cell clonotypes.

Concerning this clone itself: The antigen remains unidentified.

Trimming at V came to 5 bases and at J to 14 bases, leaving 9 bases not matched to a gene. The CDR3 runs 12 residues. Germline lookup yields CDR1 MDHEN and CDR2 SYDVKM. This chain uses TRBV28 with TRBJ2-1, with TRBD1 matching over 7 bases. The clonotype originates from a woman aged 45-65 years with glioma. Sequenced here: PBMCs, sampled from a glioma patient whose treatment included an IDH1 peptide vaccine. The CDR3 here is CASSATGPRKFF. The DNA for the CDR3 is TGTGCCAGCAGTGCGACAGGGCCCAGGAAGTTCTTC.